This T cell receptor beta chain was captured in a study of blood T cell repertoires in COVID-19. Study-level information: The United States, Italy and Spain were the sources of the acute and convalescent COVID-19 samples.

Trimming at V came to 6 bases and at J to 10 bases, leaving 8 bases not matched to a gene. The CDR3 is made up of 13 amino acids. In germline, CDR1 is KGHSH, CDR2 LQKENI. In the original analysis: Researchers report that nucleated cell counts were estimated from reference gene primer amplification. Libraries were prepared by immunoSEQ multiplex PCR; TCRdb keeps only in-frame clonotypes and omits some of them. V and J calls and clone size are those listed in that table; D and trimming were worked out from the DNA. This sample has some 110,000 clones, with 70% to 80% found just once. Sequencing was performed on peripheral blood. The chain carries TRBV18 and TRBJ2-1, with 8 nucleotides matching TRBD2. This sequence originates from a human donor with acute or convalescent COVID-19. The donor label of this sample is uncertain. Here the CDR3 DNA reads TGTGCCAGCTCGCCGGGACTAGGGAAAGAGCAGTTCTTC. It is translated as CASSPGLGKEQFF. The whole variable domain, filled in from reference TRBV18 and TRBJ2-1, reads NAGVMQNPRHLVRRRGQEARLRCSPMKGHSHVYWYRQLPEEGLKFMVYLQKENIIDESGMPKERFSAEFPKEGPSILRIQQVVRGDSAAYFCASSPGLGKEQFFGPGTRLTVL.